The T cell receptor (beta chain) described here comes from a study of T cell responses to AZD1222 COVID-19 vaccine. Concerning this clone itself: Its antigen is unknown.

Study-wide results and limits: White British donors predominated, females outnumbered males, and clonal diversity was possibly underestimated.

Profiled with immunoSEQ multiplex PCR; TCRdb holds only in-frame clones, not every one. In the table there are some 70,000 clones, over 70% of which are singletons. The TCR was taken from an adult who received the AZD1222 COVID-19 vaccine. Material: peripheral blood, obtained 28 days after the second AZD1222 dose.

The CDR3 sequence: CASSANPGQGFNEQFF. CDR3 DNA: TGTGCCAGCAGTGCCAATCCGGGACAGGGTTTCAATGAGCAGTTCTTC. This chain links TRBV6-4 with TRBJ2-1; 9 positions agree with TRBD1. The V gene end was trimmed by 4 bases and the J gene end by 6 bases; junction bases not matched to a gene: 10. The CDR3 is 16 amino acids. Germline V gene lookup returns CDR1 MRHNA and CDR2 SNTAGT.